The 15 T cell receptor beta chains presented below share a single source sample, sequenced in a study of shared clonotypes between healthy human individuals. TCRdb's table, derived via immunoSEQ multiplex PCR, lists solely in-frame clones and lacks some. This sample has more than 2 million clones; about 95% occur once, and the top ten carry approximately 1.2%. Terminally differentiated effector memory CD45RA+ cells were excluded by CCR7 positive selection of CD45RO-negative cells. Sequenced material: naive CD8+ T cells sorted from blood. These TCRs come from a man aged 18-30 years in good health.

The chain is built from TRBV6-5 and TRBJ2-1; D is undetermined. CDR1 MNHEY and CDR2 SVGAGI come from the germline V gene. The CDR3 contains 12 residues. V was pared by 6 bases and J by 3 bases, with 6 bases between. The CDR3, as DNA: TGTGCCAGCAGATCAGGCTACAATGAGCAGTTCTTC. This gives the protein CASRSGYNEQFF.

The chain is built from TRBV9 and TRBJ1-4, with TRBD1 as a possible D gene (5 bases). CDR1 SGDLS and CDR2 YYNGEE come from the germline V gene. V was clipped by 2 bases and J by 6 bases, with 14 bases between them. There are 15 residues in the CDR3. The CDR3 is CASSVKGLPDEKLFF. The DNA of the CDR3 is TGTGCCAGCAGCGTCAAGGGGCTCCCTGATGAAAAACTGTTTTTT.

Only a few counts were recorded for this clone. CDR3 DNA: TGCGCCAGCAGCTTTCACCCCGACAGGGTGGTGGGGACCGGGGAGCTGTTTTTT. Encoded protein: CASSFHPDRVVGTGELFF. The gene calls are TRBV5-1 and TRBJ2-2; 7 bases map to TRBD1. Looked up from germline, CDR1 is SGHRS and CDR2 is YFSETQ. V lost 2 bases and J lost 5; bases outside the gene matches: 15. There are 18 residues in the CDR3.

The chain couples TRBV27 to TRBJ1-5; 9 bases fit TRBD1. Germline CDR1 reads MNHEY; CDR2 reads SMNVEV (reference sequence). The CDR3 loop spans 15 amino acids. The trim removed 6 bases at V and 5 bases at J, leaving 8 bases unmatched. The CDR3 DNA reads TGTGCCAGCAGGATAGGACAGGGGCAGTATCAGCCCCAGCATTTT. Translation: CASRIGQGQYQPQHF.

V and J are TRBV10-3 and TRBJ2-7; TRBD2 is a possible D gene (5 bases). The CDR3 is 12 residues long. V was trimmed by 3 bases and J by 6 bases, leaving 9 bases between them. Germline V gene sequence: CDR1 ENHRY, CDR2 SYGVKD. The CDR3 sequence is CAISDGKSEQYF. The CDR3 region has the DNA TGTGCCATCAGTGACGGGAAAAGCGAGCAGTACTTC.

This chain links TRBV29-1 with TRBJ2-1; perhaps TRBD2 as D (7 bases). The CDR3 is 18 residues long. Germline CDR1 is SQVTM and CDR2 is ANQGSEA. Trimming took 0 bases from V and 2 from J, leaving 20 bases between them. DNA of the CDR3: TGCAGCGTTGAAGACTCCTCTTTAGGGGGGGACACCTACAATGAGCAGTTCTTC. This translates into CSVEDSSLGGDTYNEQFF.

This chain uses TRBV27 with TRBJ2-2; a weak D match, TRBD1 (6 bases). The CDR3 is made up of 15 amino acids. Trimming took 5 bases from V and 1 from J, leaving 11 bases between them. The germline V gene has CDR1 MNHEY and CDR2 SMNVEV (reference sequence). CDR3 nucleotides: TGTGCCAGCAGTCTCGGGACAAAGAACACCGGGGAGCTGTTTTTT. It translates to CASSLGTKNTGELFF.

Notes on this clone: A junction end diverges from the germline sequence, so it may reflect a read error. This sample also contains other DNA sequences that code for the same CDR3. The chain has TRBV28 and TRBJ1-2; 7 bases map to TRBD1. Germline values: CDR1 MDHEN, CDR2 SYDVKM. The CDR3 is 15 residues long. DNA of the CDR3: TGCGCCAGCAGTTCCGTTCAGGGGGTTGGCTATGGCTACACCTTC. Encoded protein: CASSSVQGVGYGYTF.

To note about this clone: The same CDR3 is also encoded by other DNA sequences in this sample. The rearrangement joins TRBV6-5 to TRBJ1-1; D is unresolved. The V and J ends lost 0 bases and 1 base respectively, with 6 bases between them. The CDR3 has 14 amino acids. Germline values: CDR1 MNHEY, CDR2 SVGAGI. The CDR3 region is CASSYSSANTEAFF. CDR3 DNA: TGTGCCAGCAGTTACTCATCAGCGAACACTGAAGCTTTCTTT.

CDR3 DNA: TGCGCCAGCAGCTCCGACACAACTAACACTAACTATGGCTACACCTTC. Its protein product is CASSSDTTNTNYGYTF. The chain is built from TRBV5-1 and TRBJ1-2; no definite D call. The CDR3 is 16 residues long. V was pared by 3 bases and J by 0 bases, with 15 bases between. Germline assignment: CDR1 SGHRS and CDR2 YFSETQ.

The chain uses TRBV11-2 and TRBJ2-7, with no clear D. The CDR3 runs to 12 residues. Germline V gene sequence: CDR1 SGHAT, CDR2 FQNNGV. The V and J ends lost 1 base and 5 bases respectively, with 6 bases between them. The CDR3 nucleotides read TGTGCCAGCAGCTTAGGTACCCACGAGCAGTACTTC. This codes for CASSLGTHEQYF.

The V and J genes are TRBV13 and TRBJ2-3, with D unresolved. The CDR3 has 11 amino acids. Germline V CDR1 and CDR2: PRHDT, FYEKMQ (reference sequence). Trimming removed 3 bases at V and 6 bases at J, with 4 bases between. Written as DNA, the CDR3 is TGTGCCAGCAGCTTCAACGATACGCAGTATTTT. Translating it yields CASSFNDTQYF.

This CDR3 reads CASSLEARASPSLAFFSTDTQYF. As DNA, the CDR3 is TGCGCCAGCAGCTTGGAGGCCAGGGCAAGTCCTTCACTAGCCTTTTTCAGCACAGATACGCAGTATTTT. This sequence joins TRBV5-1 and TRBJ2-3; possible D gene TRBD2, 6 bases. The CDR3 spans 23 residues. Looked up from germline, CDR1 is SGHRS and CDR2 is YFSETQ. V was pared by 0 bases and J by 0 bases, with 32 bases between.

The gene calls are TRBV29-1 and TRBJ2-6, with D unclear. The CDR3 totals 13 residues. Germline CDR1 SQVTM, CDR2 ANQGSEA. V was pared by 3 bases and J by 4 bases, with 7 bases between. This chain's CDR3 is CSVEGGGANVLTF. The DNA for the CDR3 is TGCAGCGTTGAGGGTGGCGGGGCCAACGTCCTGACTTTC.

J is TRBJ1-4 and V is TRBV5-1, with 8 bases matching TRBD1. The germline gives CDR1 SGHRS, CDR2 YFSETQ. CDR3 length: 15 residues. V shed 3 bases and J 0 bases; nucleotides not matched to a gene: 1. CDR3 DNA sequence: TGCGCCAGCAGCTCACAGGGGGCAACTAATGAAAAACTGTTTTTT. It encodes CASSSQGATNEKLFF.